The T cell receptor (beta chain) under discussion was sequenced for a study of shared clonotypes between healthy human individuals (dated by TCRdb to 2018 to 2020). Background on the whole study: The cohort comprised a couple of women and three men aged 18 to 49 years. For each donor, three plates each were used for CD4 naive and CD4 memory, two plates were used for CD8 naive, and one plate was used for CD8 memory. The study deeply sequenced blood TCR repertoires of five healthy adults to estimate repertoire size and the extent of clonotype sharing between individuals. Libraries were prepared and TCR repertoires were sequenced by different laboratories using diverse techniques, in order to increase sequencing depth and limit assay-specific biases. Each donor's leukapheresis produced roughly between roughly 0.94 and 9.5 billion PBMCs. Points the paper makes about the study in general: Sharing across a few donors was observed for about 5% of naive CD4, around 3.5% of naive CD8, 2% to 2.5% of memory CD4, and about 0.4% of memory CD8 clonotypes. Pairwise subsampling led to the expectation that sequencing depth would affect the degree of clonotype sharing among donors. Sampling was restricted to blood, and TCR repertoires in tissue are likely to differ from TCR repertoires in blood. Compared with non-shared clonotypes, clonotypes shared by all four sorted-subset donors had higher generation probabilities. Larger estimated clonotype richness was generally found for naive subsets than for memory subsets. The genetic and exposure-history diversity represented was limited by the small number of donors. Even with the large sequencing depth, rarefaction of the sorted-subset datasets indicated that sequencing was incomplete.

TCR CDR3 regions were amplified from genomic DNA by multiplex PCR using the deep immunoSEQ assay. Extracted genomic DNA from each cell subset was spread evenly across all wells of several immunoSEQ 96-well plates, with each plate serving as a replicate. For sorted subsets, each replicate PCR was loaded with 150 to 250 ng genomic DNA, equivalent to roughly 30,000 T cell genomes. Purified libraries were measured with a Qubit 3.0 fluorometer, size-checked on a Bioanalyzer 2100, and measured again with the KAPA Library Quantification kit. Each immunoSEQ 96-well plate was sequenced on its own single-read 150-cycle Illumina NextSeq 550 flow cell. In the source study's methods: The immunoSEQ output contained only junctional sequences without quality scores, so filtering could not match that applied to full-length reads. To assign V/J genes and CDR3, sequences were annotated against IMGT germline references using PyIR, a Python wrapper for IgBLAST v1.9. Reads were filtered out if the reads had weak V/J assignments (E-value above 1e-6), no CDR3, stop codons, out-of-frame junctions, or ambiguous translated residues. V3J clonotypes were defined by identical inferred V gene, J gene, and CDR3 amino acid sequence. To compute the percentage overlap between repertoires, the number of shared unique clonotypes was divided by the size of the smaller repertoire. Repertoire richness was assessed with RTK rarefaction, the Chao1 estimator, and Recon v2.1 estimates of unobserved clonotypes. Generation probabilities for all TCRbeta clonotypes obtained by the gDNA method from several donors were computed using OLGA. Not all clones reach the TCRdb copy of this immuneACCESS table, which keeps in-frame sequences only. Checked studies attribute under half of the gap to unresolved V genes and leave the rest unexplained. V and J calls and clone size are copied from that table; D and trimming were computed from the DNA. This sample is represented by about 680,000 clones; roughly nine tenths of them were singletons. The ten largest clones capture about 24% of the sample.

Compared with germline, V lacks 5 bases and J lacks 5 bases; bases without a gene match: 8. The CDR3 sequence holds 14 residues, the cysteine and phenylalanine included. Just the 42-base CDR3 DNA is kept, in frame starting at base 1. Per the germline V gene (reference sequence), MNHNY is the CDR1 and SVGAGI is the CDR2. CD8 naive samples were obtained by positive selection for CCR7 among CD45RO-negative cells, yielding a CD45RA+CCR7+ population from which TemRA cells were excluded. Donors were healthy HIV-negative adults with no recently reported acute infections or vaccinations. Only Caucasian adults living in Nashville, Tennessee, USA were represented among the donors. Blood was obtained by leukapheresis, after which PBMCs were separated by Ficoll-Histopaque density gradient centrifugation and cryopreserved in liquid nitrogen vapor phase. Analytical flow cytometry was used to check the purity and quantity of every magnetically sorted T cell population. From each sorted fraction, genomic DNA was isolated and quantified by UV absorbance on a Nanodrop 2000c.

Comment on this clone: The target of this receptor is not known. Within one base of it there is no much larger clone, and no base qualities were kept.

The sequence joins TRBV6-6 to TRBJ2-5, with 7 bases aligning to TRBD1. This TCR was recovered from a man aged 30 to 45 in good health. Sequencing was performed on naive CD8+ T cells sorted from blood. The cell subset or site label of this sample denotes: CD45RA+CCR7+. The CDR3 loop reads CASSPTGNWETQYF. The DNA sequence reads TGTGCCAGCAGTCCGACAGGGAATTGGGAGACCCAGTACTTC.